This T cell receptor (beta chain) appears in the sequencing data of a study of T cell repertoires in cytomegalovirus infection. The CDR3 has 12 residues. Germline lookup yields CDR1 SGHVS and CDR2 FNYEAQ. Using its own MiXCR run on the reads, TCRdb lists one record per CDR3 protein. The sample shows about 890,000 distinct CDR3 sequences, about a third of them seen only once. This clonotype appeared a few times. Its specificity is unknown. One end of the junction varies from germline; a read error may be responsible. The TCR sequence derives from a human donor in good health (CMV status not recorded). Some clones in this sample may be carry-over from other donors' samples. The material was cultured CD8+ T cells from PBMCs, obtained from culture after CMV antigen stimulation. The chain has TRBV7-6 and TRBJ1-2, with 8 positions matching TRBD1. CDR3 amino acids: CASSPGTGAFFF. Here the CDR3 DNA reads TGTGCCAGCAGCCCGGGGACAGGAGCTTTTTTCTTC.